These T cell receptor beta chains were read from a single sample in a study of blood T cell repertoires in COVID-19. Clones were read by immunoSEQ multiplex PCR, and TCRdb kept only the in-frame ones, dropping some. The sample yields 350,000 to 450,000 clones, 85% seen once. Material for sequencing was peripheral blood. These TCRs come from a woman aged 18-30 years with acute or convalescent COVID-19. Both conserved end residues are part of each CDR3. The order of the fields is D gene, V gene, clone size, J gene, CDR3 length, CDR3 DNA, CDR3 protein. The D gene is left open where the match is weak. Clone sizes are given selectively: once, few, many, or a class where the clone is expanded.

-	TRBV10-3	-	TRBJ1-1	12	TGTGCCATCAGTGAGTCAGGGGGGGCGGCTTTCTTT	CAISESGGAAFF
TRBD2	TRBV7-9	-	TRBJ2-3	17	TGTGCCAGCAGCTTAAGTCTAGCGGGGATTCTCACAGATACGCAGTATTTT	CASSLSLAGILTDTQYF
TRBD1	TRBV2	-	TRBJ1-1	15	TGTGCCAGCAGTAAACAGGGGACAGAGAACACTGAAGCTTTCTTT	CASSKQGTENTEAFF
TRBD2	TRBV9	-	TRBJ2-1	17	TGTGCCAGCAGCCCTGGAGATAGCGGGAGGACGCACAATGAGCAGTTCTTC	CASSPGDSGRTHNEQFF
-	TRBV12-3/TRBV12-4	-	TRBJ2-5	11	TGTGCCAGCAGTTTCAGGGAGACCCAGTACTTC	CASSFRETQYF
TRBD1	TRBV28	-	TRBJ1-1	15	TGTGCCAGCAGTTTAATGACAGGGTTCGGCACTGAAGCTTTCTTT	CASSLMTGFGTEAFF
-	TRBV7-8	few	TRBJ1-2	14	TGTGCCAGCAGCTTATTAGAGGACAGTAGCGGCTACACCTTC	CASSLLEDSSGYTF
-	TRBV5-1	-	TRBJ2-5	16	TGCGCCAGCAGCTTGTTAACAAGCGGCAGCCAAGAGACCCAGTACTTC	CASSLLTSGSQETQYF
-	TRBV27	-	TRBJ2-1	13	TGTGCCAGTGCTAGGGGATCAGGCAATGAGCAGTTCTTC	CASARGSGNEQFF
-	TRBV5-1	-	TRBJ2-7	15	TGCGCCAGCAGCGACATCGGAGGGTCTTCCTACGAGCAGTACTTC	CASSDIGGSSYEQYF
-	TRBV30	-	TRBJ1-3	13	TGTGCCTGTACAGGTACTGCCGGAAACACCATATATTTT	CACTGTAGNTIYF
-	TRBV3-1/TRBV3-2	-	TRBJ1-3	17	TGTGCCAGCAGCCAAGCGAGCAGGGCGGACTCTGGAAACACCATATATTTT	CASSQASRADSGNTIYF
-	TRBV13	-	TRBJ1-2	15	TGTGCCAGCAGCTTAGGACCGACAGCTAACTATGGCTACACCTTC	CASSLGPTANYGYTF
TRBD1	TRBV12-5	-	TRBJ2-5	16	TGTGCTAGTGGGTACCTCCACAGGGGGAACCAAGAGACCCAGTACTTC	CASGYLHRGNQETQYF
TRBD1	TRBV2	-	TRBJ1-5	14	TGTGCCAGCAGGTGGGACAGGGGCAATCAGCCCCAGCATTTT	CASRWDRGNQPQHF
TRBD1	TRBV2	-	TRBJ2-1	13	TGTGCCAGCAGTAGGGACAGGGGAAATGAGCAGTTCTTC	CASSRDRGNEQFF
-	TRBV4-1	few	TRBJ2-1	17	TGCGCCAGCAGCCGCCTAAAGGGGCAGGGGTCTTACAATGAGCAGTTCTTC	CASSRLKGQGSYNEQFF